This T cell receptor beta chain was recovered during a study of CD8 T cells in Susac syndrome. CD8+ and CD4+ T cells from blood underwent TCR beta sequencing, which was carried out in a high-throughput format. The CDR3 spans 13 residues. Trimming left V 5 bases short and J 4 bases short, with 10 bases between. Germline V gene lookup returns CDR1 SGHAT and CDR2 FQNNGV. Roughly 0.5 to 1 ug RNA was reverse transcribed with random hexamers. The authors amplified TCR beta CDR3 across 54 Vbeta and 13 Jbeta using immunoSEQ multiplex PCR. TCRdb reprocessed the immunoSEQ multiplex PCR reads via MiXCR and lists one record per CDR3 protein. The sample lists roughly 70,000 distinct CDR3 sequences; 96% were seen once.

The TCR was taken from a human donor with multiple sclerosis. Source material: CD4+ T cells from PBMCs. J is TRBJ2-3 and V is TRBV11-2, with D perhaps matching TRBD1 (6 bases). The DNA of the CDR3 is TGTGCCAGCAGCCAGGACAGAGCAGATACGCAGTATTTT. Its translation: CASSQDRADTQYF.